Ten or more counts support the clone carrying this TCR beta chain. No antigen is known for it. The sample holds other DNA sequences that translate to the same CDR3. Sequencing was performed with immunoSEQ multiplex PCR; in TCRdb, only in-frame clones are kept and a portion is missing. Of approximately 190,000 clones in the sample, roughly 73% were seen once. This record belongs to a study of cytotoxic CD8 clonotypes in ibrutinib-treated CLL. About the research overall: After median 68 months, approximately 15 stayed in remission, approximately twelve progressed; responses roughly 25 partial, 2 complete. Response samples were drawn at a median of around 12 months of treatment, range 6 to 36.

This CDR3 comprises 13 residues. Germline V lookup: CDR1 SGHTA, CDR2 FQGNSA. J gave up 5 bases and V 5 bases, and 2 bases lay outside the gene matches. Findings and limits, study-wide: Public clonotypes showed up rarely, and on treatment they shrank or held steady.

The material sequenced was PBMCs, taken after 12 months of ibrutinib treatment. The rearrangement links TRBV7-2 to TRBJ2-1; the match to TRBD2 covers 8 bases. The clonotype comes from a human donor with chronic lymphocytic leukemia. This CDR3 reads CASSLSGNNEQFF. The CDR3 DNA reads TGTGCCAGCAGCCTTAGCGGGAACAATGAGCAGTTCTTC.